The entry below gives a single T cell receptor beta chain sequence along with its context. After removal of 4 bases from V and 7 bases from J, the junction contained 6 bases not matched to a gene. Germline V gene lookup returns CDR1 WNHNN and CDR2 SYGVQD (reference sequence). The CDR3 has 15 residues. Only in-frame clones appear in the TCRdb table, and some are missing; sequencing was by immunoSEQ multiplex PCR. This sample carries fewer than 350,000 clones, almost 90% of them seen once, and the ten largest clones take approximately 1%. This entry comes from a study of blood T cell repertoires in COVID-19. Study-level information: The samples span acute and convalescent COVID-19 from the United States, Italy and Spain. The analysed material was cDNA or gDNA that came from T cells, B-cell-depleted T cells, or PBMCs.

Participants were aged 18 to 89 years from around 24 US areas. The chain recombines TRBV10-1 with TRBJ2-1, with 11 positions matching TRBD1. Sequencing used PBMCs or T cells enriched from blood (not recorded which). The clonotype originates from a woman younger than 45 who had been exposed to COVID-19. CDR3 coding DNA: TGCGCCAGCAGTGTTTGGACAGGGGGCAAGAATGAGCAGTTCTTC. Amino acids: CASSVWTGGKNEQFF.